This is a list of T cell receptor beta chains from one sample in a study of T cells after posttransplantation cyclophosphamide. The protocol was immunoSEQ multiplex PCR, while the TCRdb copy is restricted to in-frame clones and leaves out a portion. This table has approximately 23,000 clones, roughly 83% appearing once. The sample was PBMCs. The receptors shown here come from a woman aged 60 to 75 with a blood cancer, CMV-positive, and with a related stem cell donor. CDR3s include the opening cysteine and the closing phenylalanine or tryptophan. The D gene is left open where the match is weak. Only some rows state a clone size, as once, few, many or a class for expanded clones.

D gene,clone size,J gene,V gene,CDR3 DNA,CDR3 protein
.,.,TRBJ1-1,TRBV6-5,TGTGCCAGCAGTTACTCTTATCTCAGCACTGAAGCTTTCTTT,CASSYSYLSTEAFF
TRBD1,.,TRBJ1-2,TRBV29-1,TGCAGCGTCTCGACAGGGGTAGGAGGCTACACCTTC,CSVSTGVGGYTF
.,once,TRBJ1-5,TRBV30,TGTGCCTGGAGTGCCCGACTTAATAGCAATCAGCCCCAGCATTTT,CAWSARLNSNQPQHF
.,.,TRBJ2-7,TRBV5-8,TGTGCCAGCAGCTTAATTAAGGGGTTGATTACCTACGAGCAGTACTTC,CASSLIKGLITYEQYF
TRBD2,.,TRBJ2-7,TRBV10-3,TGTGCCATCAGTCCTAGCGGGAGGACCCCAATCTCCTACGAGCAGTACTTC,CAISPSGRTPISYEQYF
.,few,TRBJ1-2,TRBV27,TGTGCCAGCAGTCTGACAGGATGGGGCGGCTACACCTTC,CASSLTGWGGYTF
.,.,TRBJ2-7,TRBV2,TGTGCCAGTTCGCGACAGGTCCCCTACGAGCAGTACTTC,CASSRQVPYEQYF
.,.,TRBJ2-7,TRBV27,TGTGCCAGCAGTGTGGCGGAATTAAGACCTTACGAGCAGTACTTC,CASSVAELRPYEQYF
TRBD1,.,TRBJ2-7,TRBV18,TGTGCCAGCTCACAAATACAGGGGGCGAGGTACGAGCAGTACTTC,CASSQIQGARYEQYF
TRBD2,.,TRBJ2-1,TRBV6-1,TGTGCCAGCAGTGAAGACCGGAGGCTAGCGGGAGAGGATGAGCAGTTCTTC,CASSEDRRLAGEDEQFF
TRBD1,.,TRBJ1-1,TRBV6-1,TGTGCCAGCAGAGTACAGGGGGTCGGCACTGAAGCTTTCTTT,CASRVQGVGTEAFF
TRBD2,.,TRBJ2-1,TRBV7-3,TGTGCCAGCAGCTTACGCGGGAGCCCAAATGAGCAGTTCTTC,CASSLRGSPNEQFF
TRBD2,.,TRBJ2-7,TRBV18,TGTGCCAGCTCACTTTTGCGGGAGCCCTACGAGCAGTACTTC,CASSLLREPYEQYF
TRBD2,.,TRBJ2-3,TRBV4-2,TGTGCCAGCAGCCGCATTCAAGCGGGAGATTCAGATACGCAGTATTTT,CASSRIQAGDSDTQYF
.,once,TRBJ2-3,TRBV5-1,TGCGCCAGCAGCCCGGGACTCGCTAGCACAGATACGCAGTATTTT,CASSPGLASTDTQYF
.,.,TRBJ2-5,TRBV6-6,TGTGCCAGCAGTTACACCCCAGGGTGGCAAGAGACCCAGTACTTC,CASSYTPGWQETQYF
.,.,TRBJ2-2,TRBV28,TGTGCCAGCAGTCCCCTAAGAAGGGAGCTGTTTTTT,CASSPLRRELFF
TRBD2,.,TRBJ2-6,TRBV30,TGTGCCTGGAGGGGGGGGGAGAGTGGGGCCAACGTCCTGACTTTC,CAWRGGESGANVLTF
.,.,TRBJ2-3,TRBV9,TGTGCCAGCAGCGTAGCTTCGGGAGCGTTCACAGATACGCAGTATTTT,CASSVASGAFTDTQYF
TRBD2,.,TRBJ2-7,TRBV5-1,TGCGCCAGCAGCTTGGGGGCTAGCGGAACCTACGAGCAGTACTTC,CASSLGASGTYEQYF
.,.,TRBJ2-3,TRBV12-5,TGTGCTAGTGGTTTGGTACCGGGTTACACAGATACGCAGTATTTT,CASGLVPGYTDTQYF
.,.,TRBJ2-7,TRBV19,TGTGCCAGTAGTCGAAAGGGGCCCGCCTACGAGCAGTACTTC,CASSRKGPAYEQYF
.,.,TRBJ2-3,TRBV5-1,TGCGCCAGCAGCTTGGGCGGGCTCGGGGATACGCAGTATTTT,CASSLGGLGDTQYF
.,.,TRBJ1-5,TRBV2,TGTGCCAGCAGTGTGATGGCCAATCAGCCCCAGCATTTT,CASSVMANQPQHF